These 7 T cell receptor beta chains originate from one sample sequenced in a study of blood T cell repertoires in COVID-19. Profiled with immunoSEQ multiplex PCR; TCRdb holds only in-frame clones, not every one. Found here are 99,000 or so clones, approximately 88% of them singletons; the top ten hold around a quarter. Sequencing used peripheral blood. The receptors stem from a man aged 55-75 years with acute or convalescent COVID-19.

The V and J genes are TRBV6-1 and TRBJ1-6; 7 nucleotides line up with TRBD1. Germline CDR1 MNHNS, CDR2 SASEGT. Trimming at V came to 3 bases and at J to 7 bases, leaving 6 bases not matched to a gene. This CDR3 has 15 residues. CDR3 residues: CASSEAGTANSPLHF. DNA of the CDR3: TGTGCCAGCAGTGAGGCCGGGACAGCGAATTCACCCCTCCACTTT.

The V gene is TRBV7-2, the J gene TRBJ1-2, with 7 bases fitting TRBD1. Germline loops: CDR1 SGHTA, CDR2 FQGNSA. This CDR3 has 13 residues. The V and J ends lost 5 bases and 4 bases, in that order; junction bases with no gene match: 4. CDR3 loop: CASSPRTGYGYTF. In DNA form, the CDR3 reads TGTGCCAGCAGCCCTCGGACAGGCTATGGCTACACCTTC.

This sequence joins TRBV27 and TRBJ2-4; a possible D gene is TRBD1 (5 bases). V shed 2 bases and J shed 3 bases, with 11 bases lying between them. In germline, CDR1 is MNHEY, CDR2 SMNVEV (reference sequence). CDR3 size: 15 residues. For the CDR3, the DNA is TGTGCCAGCAGTTTACTGCAGGGAAACAAAAACATTCAGTACTTC. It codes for CASSLLQGNKNIQYF.

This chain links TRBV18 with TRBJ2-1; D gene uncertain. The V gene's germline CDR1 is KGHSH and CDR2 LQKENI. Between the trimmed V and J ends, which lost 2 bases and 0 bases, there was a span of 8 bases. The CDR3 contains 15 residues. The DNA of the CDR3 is TGTGCCAGCTCACCAGCAGTTCGCTCCTACAATGAGCAGTTCTTC. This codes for CASSPAVRSYNEQFF.

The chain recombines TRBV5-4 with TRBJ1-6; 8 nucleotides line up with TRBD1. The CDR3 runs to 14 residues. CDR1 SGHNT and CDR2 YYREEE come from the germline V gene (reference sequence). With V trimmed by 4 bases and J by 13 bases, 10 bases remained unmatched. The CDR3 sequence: CASSLGQGQDPLHF. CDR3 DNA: TGTGCCAGCAGCCTAGGACAGGGACAAGATCCCCTCCACTTT.

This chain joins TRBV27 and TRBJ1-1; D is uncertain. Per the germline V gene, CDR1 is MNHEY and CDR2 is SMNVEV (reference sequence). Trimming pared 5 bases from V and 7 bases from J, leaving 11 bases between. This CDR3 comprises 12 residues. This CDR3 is CASSPRDSEAFF. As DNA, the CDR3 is TGTGCCAGCAGTCCTCGGGATAGTGAAGCTTTCTTT.

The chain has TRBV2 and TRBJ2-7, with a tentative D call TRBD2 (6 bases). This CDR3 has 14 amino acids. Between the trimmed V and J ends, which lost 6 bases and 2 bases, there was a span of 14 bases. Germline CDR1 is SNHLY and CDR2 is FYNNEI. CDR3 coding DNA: TGTGCCAGCAGACTCGGGACTGCCGCCTACGAGCAGTACGTC. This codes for CASRLGTAAYEQYV.